Given below is one T cell receptor beta chain in context. Its antigen remains unknown. Measured with immunoSEQ multiplex PCR; TCRdb has only the in-frame clones, and not every one. The sample gives around 97,000 clones, approximately 89% of which show up once; roughly 22% is in the top ten. The data were taken from a study of T cell responses to AZD1222 COVID-19 vaccine. Findings and limits, study-wide: The study found vaccine-associated CD4 TCRs spanning spike, dominant at 160-218 and 743-854. Within unmutated variant regions lay the reported targets of nearly half of spike-specific TCRs.

The length of the CDR3 is 13 residues. Looked up from germline, CDR1 is SGHVS and CDR2 is FQNEAQ. V shed 6 bases and J 7 bases; nucleotides not matched to a gene: 5. This TCR was sampled from an adult in good health. The chain carries TRBV7-8 and TRBJ1-2, with 10 bases lining up with TRBD1. Here the sequenced sample was peripheral blood, taken on day 0 of AZD1222 vaccination. The CDR3 nucleotides read TGTGCCAGCAGACAAGGGACAGGGGTTGGCTACACCTTC. This gives the protein CASRQGTGVGYTF.